This paragraph covers one T cell receptor (beta chain) sequence. The target antigen is unknown. V gave up 5 bases and J gave up 6 bases; unmatched junction bases: 9. CDR1 is SEHNR and CDR2 is FQNEAQ in the germline V gene (reference sequence). The CDR3 totals 14 residues. The table came from immunoSEQ multiplex PCR; TCRdb's copy has only in-frame clones and leaves some out. The data contain around 2,000,000 clones, 85% to 95% of them singletons. This sample was taken from a study of shared clonotypes between healthy human individuals. Study-wide points: Rarefaction exposed incomplete sorted-subset sequencing despite large depth. The generation probabilities recorded for non-shared clonotypes fell below those of clonotypes shared by all four donors. Clonotypes that were shared across a few donors made up about 5.1% of naive CD4 clonotypes.

The rearrangement links TRBV7-9 to TRBJ1-2, with 7 bases that match TRBD1. The sample was naive CD4+ T cells sorted from blood. Subset defined: CD45RA+ positively selected. This receptor was identified in a man between 18 and 29 years old in good health. The DNA of the CDR3 is TGTGCCAGCAGCATACAGGGGAACGCAAATGGCTACACCTTC. It codes for CASSIQGNANGYTF.